A selection of T cell receptor beta chains follows, all from one sample in a study of identical twins. TCRdb recomputed calls from the 5' RACE reads with MiXCR, one row per CDR3 protein. Among approximately 630,000 distinct CDR3 sequences listed, about 7.1% were seen once. These data were also reused for a study on yellow fever vaccine responses in identical twins.

The sequenced material came from PBMCs. These receptors originate from a woman aged 18-30 years in good health. Each CDR3 is given with its conserved first and last residue. D genes are given only for firm matches. Size values are once, few and many counts, or a class for expanded clones, and some rows have none.

J,D,size,V,DNA,CDR3
TRBJ1-5,TRBD1,few,TRBV5-6,TGTGCCAGCAGCTTGCAACAGGGGGCGGTCCAGCCCCAGCATTTT,CASSLQQGAVQPQHF
TRBJ2-3,.,many,TRBV7-9,TGTGCCAGCAGCTTAGTTCTGGGTACAGATACGCAGTATTTT,CASSLVLGTDTQYF
TRBJ2-5,.,.,TRBV3-1,TGTGCCAGCAGCCAAGTGGTGGTGGGCGGGCCGGACCAAGAGACCCAGTACTTC,CASSQVVVGGPDQETQYF
TRBJ2-2,.,.,TRBV27,TGTGCCAGCAGCGGTAGCAGAAACACCGGGGAGCTGTTTTTT,CASSGSRNTGELFF
TRBJ2-7,TRBD1,many,TRBV20-1,TGCAGTGCCAAAAAGTCGACAGGGGCCCCTGGCGAGCAGTACTTC,CSAKKSTGAPGEQYF
TRBJ2-3,.,.,TRBV2,TGTGCCAGCAAGCTTAGTAGTTGGGCGGCAGATACGCAGTATTTT,CASKLSSWAADTQYF
TRBJ1-1,.,.,TRBV20-1,TGCAGTGCTACAACAGGATCATACACTGAAGCTTTCTTT,CSATTGSYTEAFF
TRBJ2-1,.,.,TRBV4-2,TGTGCCAGCAGCCAAGATTACGGGGGATCGGGTGAGCAGTTCTTC,CASSQDYGGSGEQFF
TRBJ1-2,.,.,TRBV29-1,TGCAGCGCGTCTGGGGATGGCTACACCTTC,CSASGDGYTF
TRBJ2-7,TRBD2,.,TRBV15,TGTGCCACCAGCAGAGACCCTAGCGGGAGTTACGAGCAGTACTTC,CATSRDPSGSYEQYF
TRBJ1-2,.,many,TRBV6-5,TGTGCCAGCAGTACGCAGGGGTATGGCTACACCTTC,CASSTQGYGYTF
TRBJ2-3,TRBD2,few,TRBV7-6,TGTGCCAGCAGCTTAGCCGATGGACTAGCGGGGCGCACAGATACGCAGTATTTT,CASSLADGLAGRTDTQYF
TRBJ2-7,.,few,TRBV29-1,TGCAGCGTTGCGGAGGGAGCCCCCTACGAGCAGTACTTC,CSVAEGAPYEQYF
TRBJ2-2,TRBD2,few,TRBV20-1,TGCAGTGCTCCCGGACTAGCGGGGGTTACCGGGGAGCTGTTTTTT,CSAPGLAGVTGELFF
TRBJ2-2,.,.,TRBV7-3,TGTGCCAGCAGCTTAAGGGACAATCCCACCGGGGAGCTGTTTTTT,CASSLRDNPTGELFF
TRBJ2-3,.,many,TRBV5-1,TGCGCCAGCAGCTTGAGGGCAGGGGAAGATACGCAGTATTTT,CASSLRAGEDTQYF
TRBJ1-5,TRBD1,.,TRBV27,TGTGCCAGCAGTTCGACAGGGATCCTGACTCCCCAGCATTTT,CASSSTGILTPQHF
TRBJ1-6,.,few,TRBV28,TGTGCCAGCAGCCCTGGGGGATCCTCAAGCAGTAATTCACCCCTCCACTTT,CASSPGGSSSSNSPLHF
TRBJ2-3,.,many,TRBV12-3/TRBV12-4,TGTGCCACCGCGACTAGTAGCACAGATACGCAGTATTTT,CATATSSTDTQYF
TRBJ2-1,.,many,TRBV9,TGTGCCAGCAGCGTAGAAGGTAATGAGCAGTTCTTC,CASSVEGNEQFF
TRBJ2-3,.,.,TRBV7-9,TGTGCCAGCAGCATCCGACAGGTGGATACGCAGTATTTT,CASSIRQVDTQYF
TRBJ1-4,.,.,TRBV7-9,TGTGCCAGCAGCCTCCCTCAAGGGTATGAAGCTGAAAAACTGTTTTTT,CASSLPQGYEAEKLFF
TRBJ2-1,TRBD2,.,TRBV3-1,TGTGCCAGCAGCCAAGACCGGACTAGTGGTACTGAGCAGTTCTTC,CASSQDRTSGTEQFF
TRBJ2-3,.,many,TRBV2,TGTGCCAGCAGTCTAATGTCCGGGGGTCTCACAGATACGCAGTATTTT,CASSLMSGGLTDTQYF
TRBJ2-7,TRBD1,few,TRBV27,TGTGCCAGCAGTCGGGCCGGGACAGGGGGGGCCTACGAGCAGTACTTC,CASSRAGTGGAYEQYF
TRBJ2-1,TRBD2,many,TRBV10-3,TGTGCCATCAGTGACCGTGCCGGACTAGCGGGAAACGTGAATGAGCAGTTCTTC,CAISDRAGLAGNVNEQFF
TRBJ2-2,.,many,TRBV20-1,TGCAGTGCTCAACGGGACACCGGGGAGCTGTTTTTT,CSAQRDTGELFF
TRBJ2-5,TRBD1,.,TRBV7-8,TGTGCCAGCAGCAAGACAGGGAAAGAGACCCAGTACTTC,CASSKTGKETQYF
TRBJ2-7,.,many,TRBV11-2,TGTGCCAGCAGACGGGACGCCGAGTACGAGCAGTACTTC,CASRRDAEYEQYF
TRBJ2-7,TRBD2,many,TRBV5-1,TGCGCCAGCAGCCGCGGGAGTAGCGGGAGGAACGAGCAGTACTTC,CASSRGSSGRNEQYF
TRBJ2-1,.,many,TRBV11-2,TGTGCCAGCAGCTTAAAGTACAGGGACAATGAGCAGTTCTTC,CASSLKYRDNEQFF
TRBJ2-3,.,.,TRBV10-2,TGCGCCAGCACCGACGACCAAGGAGGTACAGATACGCAGTATTTT,CASTDDQGGTDTQYF
TRBJ2-6,.,.,TRBV28,TGTGCCAGCCGAACCCGCTCCAGGGAACCCTCTGGGGCCAACGTCCTGACTTTC,CASRTRSREPSGANVLTF
TRBJ2-5,.,few,TRBV12-3/TRBV12-4,TGTGCCAGCGCATTTACCTTCGCGGCGGGAGAGACCCAGTACTTC,CASAFTFAAGETQYF
TRBJ2-3,.,few,TRBV12-3/TRBV12-4,TGTGCCAGCAGTTTTTTCGTGGGGGAGGATACGCAGTATTTT,CASSFFVGEDTQYF
TRBJ2-2,TRBD2,.,TRBV10-3,TGTGCCATCAGTGAGTGGACTAGCGGGGGCGCCAACACCGGGGAGCTGTTTTTT,CAISEWTSGGANTGELFF
TRBJ1-3,TRBD1,many,TRBV5-1,TGCGCCAGCAGCTCGAGAGCTTCCGGGACAGGTTACGGAAACACCATATATTTT,CASSSRASGTGYGNTIYF
TRBJ1-2,.,few,TRBV24-1,TGTGCCACCAGTGAGGGGAACAAAGCGTATGGCTACACCTTC,CATSEGNKAYGYTF
TRBJ1-1,.,many,TRBV12-3/TRBV12-4,TGTGCCAGCAGTCCAACAGGAGGGGCGAACACTGAAGCTTTCTTT,CASSPTGGANTEAFF
TRBJ2-7,TRBD1,few,TRBV10-3,TGTGCCACCCAAGAAAATCCCGGGACAGGGCTCGAGCAGTACTTC,CATQENPGTGLEQYF
TRBJ2-3,.,few,TRBV20-1,TGCAGTGCTAGAGAACCCAGGGGGGGGACAGATACGCAGTATTTT,CSAREPRGGTDTQYF
TRBJ1-1,.,few,TRBV28,TGTGCCAGCAGTTTAATCGCGGCGAACACTGAAGCTTTCTTT,CASSLIAANTEAFF
TRBJ2-1,TRBD2,.,TRBV12-3/TRBV12-4,TGTGCCAGCAGAGAGACTAGCTCCAGCTATGAGCAGTTCTTC,CASRETSSSYEQFF
TRBJ1-4,.,few,TRBV20-1,TGCAGTGCTTACCCCGCAACTAATGAAAAACTGTTTTTT,CSAYPATNEKLFF
TRBJ2-1,.,few,TRBV20-1,TGCAGTGCTAGAGGGTTTTTGGTAGATGAGCAGTTCTTC,CSARGFLVDEQFF